This is a list of T cell receptor beta chains from one sample in a study of T cell repertoires in cytomegalovirus infection. Each CDR3 protein is one row after TCRdb ran MiXCR on the reads. The table includes about 69,000 distinct CDR3 sequences, around 30% detected once. These TCRs are of unknown antigen specificity. The specimen comprised CD8+ T cells from cultured PBMCs, sampled from culture after CMV antigen stimulation. These receptors came from a human donor in good health (CMV status not recorded). Some clones in this sample may be carry-over from other donors' samples. Each CDR3 is given without its conserved first and last residue. The D gene is left open where the match is weak. Clone size is shown for a subset of rows, as once, few, many or a class of expanded clone.

>TRBD1|TRBV5-6|TRBJ2-1|few
ASSPVGQGKEDEQF
>TRBD2|TRBV20-1|TRBJ2-1|-
SVRLALEQF
>-|TRBV28|TRBJ1-1|few
ASSLGGVGTEAF
>-|TRBV6-1|TRBJ1-5|many
ASSIVNDQPQH
>-|TRBV11-3|TRBJ2-7|many
ASSLDLFVGETTEQY
>-|TRBV4-3|TRBJ1-1|few
ASSQDQNVNTEAF
>-|TRBV12-3/TRBV12-4|TRBJ2-7|few
ASSNRLTYEQY
>TRBD1|TRBV4-3|TRBJ1-5|-
ASSQTPLTGAGIGSNQPQH
>-|TRBV7-6|TRBJ2-3|-
ASSLLEPASTDTQY
>TRBD2|TRBV12-3/TRBV12-4|TRBJ2-5|few
ASSFRLAGAQETQY
>-|TRBV7-6|TRBJ2-1|-
ASSLGGSSNEQF
>-|TRBV5-1|TRBJ2-3|-
ASSLAAYTDTQY
>-|TRBV7-9|TRBJ2-7|many
ASSSGTFHEQY
>TRBD1|TRBV5-6|TRBJ2-7|-
ASSSGTVTYEQY
>TRBD2|TRBV4-3|TRBJ2-3|many
ASSQGSGSTDTQY
>-|TRBV12-3/TRBV12-4|TRBJ1-3|-
ASNAWEGTGNTIY
>-|TRBV7-9|TRBJ2-1|few
ASILTPHNEQF
>-|TRBV20-1|TRBJ2-7|-
SARDRASAYEQY
>-|TRBV4-3|TRBJ1-1|-
ASSQEEAVTEAF
>TRBD2|TRBV7-8|TRBJ2-3|few
ASSLVGLAGTDTQY
>TRBD1|TRBV7-9|TRBJ2-7|few
ASSLGVQGIVYEQY
>-|TRBV12-3/TRBV12-4|TRBJ2-2|-
ASSLGSYTGELF
>-|TRBV28|TRBJ1-2|-
ASSPEGGADGYT
>TRBD2|TRBV27|TRBJ2-7|-
ASSSGAGVDEQY
>TRBD1|TRBV12-3/TRBV12-4|TRBJ1-4|many
ASSPPGQGEKLF
>-|TRBV6-6|TRBJ2-5|many
ASSYGQKETQY
>TRBD1|TRBV7-3|TRBJ1-2|-
ASSPGQGATYGYT